This T cell receptor beta chain was identified during a study of Ad26.COV2.S vaccination and SARS-CoV-2 variants. Germline-derived CDR1 and CDR2 are SGHVS and FNYEAQ. The CDR3 runs to 15 residues. The germline V and J ends were trimmed by 2 bases and 0 bases, with 10 bases remaining between them. Generated by immunoSEQ multiplex PCR, the TCRdb table keeps only in-frame clones and is missing some. The table lists just over 350,000 clones, approximately 90% of them singletons. The source was peripheral blood, collected after recovery from COVID-19. The J gene is TRBJ1-2, the V gene TRBV7-6; unclear D gene. This receptor was obtained from a human donor who had recovered from COVID-19. The CDR3 loop is CASSLWEGANYGYTF. In DNA, the CDR3 is TGTGCCAGCAGCTTATGGGAGGGTGCTAACTATGGCTACACCTTC.